These 6 T cell receptor beta chains originate from one sample sequenced in a study of T-cell memory formation after mild COVID-19. In TCRdb, the 5' RACE reads were re-called with MiXCR into one record per CDR3 protein. The data hold approximately 300,000 distinct CDR3 sequences, with around 8% observed a single time. Sequenced material: PBMCs or a T cell subset sorted from them (not recorded which). The receptors originated from a man younger than 30 who had mild COVID-19 (a few samples of this study predate the infection). Cell type and time point are not known.

The rearrangement uses TRBV6-5 and TRBJ1-2; 9 positions match TRBD1. The V segment lost 2 bases and the J segment 7 bases; nucleotides outside the gene matches: 5. This CDR3 comprises 14 residues. CDR1 and CDR2 (germline): MNHEY, SVGAGI. As DNA, the CDR3 is TGTGCCAGCAGTTACCGGACAGGGGTCTCTGGCTACACCTTC. This translates into CASSYRTGVSGYTF.

This chain joins TRBV12-3 or TRBV12-4 and TRBJ2-7; possibly TRBD1 for D (5 bases). There are 12 residues in the CDR3. V lost 6 bases and J 7 bases, leaving 13 bases between the germline ends. The DNA for the CDR3 is TGTGCCAGCAGCCTAGGGGCTAGGGAGCAGTACTTC. Translated: CASSLGAREQYF.

This clonotype was picked up many times. V and J are TRBV12-3 or TRBV12-4 and TRBJ2-3, with 8 nucleotides matching TRBD2. Losses at the gene ends were 3 bases for V and 3 bases for J; bases not matched to a gene: 2. This CDR3 contains 14 residues. CDR3 in amino acids: CASSFSGATDTQYF. The CDR3 DNA sequence: TGTGCCAGCAGTTTTAGCGGGGCTACAGATACGCAGTATTTT.

The chain employs TRBV4-3 and TRBJ2-7; possible D gene TRBD2, 5 bases. V was clipped by 4 bases and J by 1 base, with 8 bases between them. The CDR3 extends over 13 amino acids. CDR1 and CDR2 from the germline V gene are LGHNA and YSLEER. The CDR3 region is CASSRGMSYEQYF. CDR3 nucleotide sequence: TGCGCCAGCAGCCGAGGGATGTCCTACGAGCAGTACTTC.

The CDR3, as DNA: TGTGCCAGCAGCCCAATGGGACGGGCAGATACGCAGTATTTT. It is translated as CASSPMGRADTQYF. This sequence joins TRBV3-1 and TRBJ2-3, with D perhaps assigned TRBD1 or TRBD2 (5 bases each). The CDR3 spans 14 residues. Germline V gene sequence: CDR1 LGHDT, CDR2 YNNKEL (reference sequence). V was shortened by 4 bases and J by 4 bases, with 12 bases between the two germline ends.

This clonotype has only a few counts. This chain links TRBV29-1 with TRBJ2-1; D is tentatively TRBD1 or TRBD2 (5 bases each). The germline V gene encodes CDR1 SQVTM and CDR2 ANQGSEA. Trimming stripped 3 bases from V and 2 bases from J, with 14 bases between. The CDR3 sequence is 15 residues long. Written as DNA, the CDR3 is TGCAGCGTTGACGGTTGGGGGAGCCCCTACAATGAGCAGTTCTTC. Protein sequence: CSVDGWGSPYNEQFF.